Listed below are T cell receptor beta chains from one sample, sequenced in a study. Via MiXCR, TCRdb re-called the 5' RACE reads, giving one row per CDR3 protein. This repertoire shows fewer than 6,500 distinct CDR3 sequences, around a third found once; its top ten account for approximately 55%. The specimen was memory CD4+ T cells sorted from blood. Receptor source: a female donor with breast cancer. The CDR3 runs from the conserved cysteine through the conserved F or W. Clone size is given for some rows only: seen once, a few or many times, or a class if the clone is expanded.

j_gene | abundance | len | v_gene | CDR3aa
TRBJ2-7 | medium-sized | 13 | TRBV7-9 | CASSSGRAYEQYF
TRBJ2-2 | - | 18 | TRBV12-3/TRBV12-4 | CASWGEHDSSVNTGELFF
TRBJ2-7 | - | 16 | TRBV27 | CASSLWFGTGLNEQYF
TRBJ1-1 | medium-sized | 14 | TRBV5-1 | CASRSGQVNTEAFF
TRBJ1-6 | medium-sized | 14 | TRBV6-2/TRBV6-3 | CASRPRPSHSPLHF
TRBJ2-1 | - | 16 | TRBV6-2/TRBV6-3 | CASSYPSGGLYNEQFF
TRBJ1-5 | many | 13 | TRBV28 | CASSSLGGKPQHF
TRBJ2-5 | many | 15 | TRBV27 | CASSYEAGGRETQYF
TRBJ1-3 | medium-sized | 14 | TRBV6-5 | CASSYEGNGNTIYF
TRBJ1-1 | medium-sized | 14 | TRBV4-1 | CASSRGQGATEAFF
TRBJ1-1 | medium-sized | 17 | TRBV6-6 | CASTWGQPYQLNTEAFF
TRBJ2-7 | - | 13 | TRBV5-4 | CASSRTGSDEQYF
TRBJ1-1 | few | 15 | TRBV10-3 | CAIRDTRDRRTEAFF
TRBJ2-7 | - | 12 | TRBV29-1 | CSVETDLAEQYF
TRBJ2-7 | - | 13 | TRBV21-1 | CASSKVRSEEQYF
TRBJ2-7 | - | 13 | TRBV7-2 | CASSYWDPGEQYF
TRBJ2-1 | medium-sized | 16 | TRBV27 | CASRSYARSSYNEQFF
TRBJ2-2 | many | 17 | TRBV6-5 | CASSRDGLAGVGGELFF
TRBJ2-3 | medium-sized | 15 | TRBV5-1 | CASSLDTGGTDTQYF
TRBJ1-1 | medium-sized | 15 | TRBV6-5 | CASSYSNRMNTEAFF
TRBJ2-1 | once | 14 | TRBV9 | CASSPRDSYNEQFF
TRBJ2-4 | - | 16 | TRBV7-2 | CANSLGTSGGQSIQYF
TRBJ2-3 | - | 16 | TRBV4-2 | CASSQDAPSRADTQYF
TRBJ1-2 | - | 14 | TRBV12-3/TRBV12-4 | CASSLGQPNYGYTF
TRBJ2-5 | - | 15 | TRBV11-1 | CASSWSTTVQETQYF
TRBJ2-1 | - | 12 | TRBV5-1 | CASSFSGGEQFF
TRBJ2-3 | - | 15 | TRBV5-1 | CASSVGQGSTDTRYF
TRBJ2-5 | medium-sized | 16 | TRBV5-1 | CASSFRDRGPQETQYF
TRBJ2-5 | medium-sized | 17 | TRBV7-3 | CASSQGLAGQSGETQYF
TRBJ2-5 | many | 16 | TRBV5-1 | CASSLGTSGSSETQYF
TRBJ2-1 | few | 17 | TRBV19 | CASSIKGLAAHYNEQFF
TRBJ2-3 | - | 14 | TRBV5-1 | CARSLAGNTDTQYF
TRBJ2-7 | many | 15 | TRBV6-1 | CASSEPGQASYEQYF
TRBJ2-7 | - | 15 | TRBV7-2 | CASSLASGHSYEQYF
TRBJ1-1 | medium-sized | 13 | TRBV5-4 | CASSLAGRFEAFF
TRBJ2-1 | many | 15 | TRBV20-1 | CSARKSGRSYNEQFF
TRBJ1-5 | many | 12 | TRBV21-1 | CASSKVLQPQHF
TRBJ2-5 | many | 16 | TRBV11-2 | CASSPRASGVQETQYF
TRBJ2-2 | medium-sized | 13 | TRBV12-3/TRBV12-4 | CASRQSRTGELFF
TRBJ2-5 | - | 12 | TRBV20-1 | CSAPKYQETQCF
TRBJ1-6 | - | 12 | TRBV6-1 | CASSDLRTVVHF
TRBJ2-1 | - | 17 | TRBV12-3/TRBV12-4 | CANRARLGLEAYNEQFF
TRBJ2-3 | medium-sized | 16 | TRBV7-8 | CASSSRRLAGVDTQYF
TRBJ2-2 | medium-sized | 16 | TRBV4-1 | CASSQGRQRHNRELFF
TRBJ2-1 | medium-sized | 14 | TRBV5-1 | CASSLAALDNEQFF
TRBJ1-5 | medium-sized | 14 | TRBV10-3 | CAISESGGNQPQHF
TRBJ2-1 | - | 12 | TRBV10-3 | CAIKRESGEQFF
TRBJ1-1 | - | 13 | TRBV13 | CASSPRQGEEAFF
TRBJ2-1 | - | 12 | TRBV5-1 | CASSAQGVEQFF
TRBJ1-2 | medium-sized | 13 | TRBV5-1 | CASSVGTDYGYTF
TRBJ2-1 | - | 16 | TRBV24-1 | CATSVTTGTGLDEQFF
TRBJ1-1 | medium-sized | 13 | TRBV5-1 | CASSSDSNTEAFF
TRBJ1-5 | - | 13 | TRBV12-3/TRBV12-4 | CASSLISNQPQHF
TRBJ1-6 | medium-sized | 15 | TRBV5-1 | CASSLEVRGSSPLHF